This T cell receptor (beta chain) was captured by sequencing in a study of shared clonotypes between healthy human individuals. Study-level background: Donors had three CD4 naive, three CD4 memory, two CD8 naive and one CD8 memory plate apiece.

The CDR3 runs 15 residues. Germline V gene data show CDR1 as MGHRA and CDR2 as YSYEKL. V dropped 4 bases and J dropped 10; count of bases not matched to a gene: 9. The authors distributed each subset's genomic DNA evenly over several immunoSEQ plates. The data were produced by immunoSEQ multiplex PCR, yet TCRdb's version contains in-frame clones alone and is incomplete. The sample consists of approximately 340,000 clones, approximately 79% of them appearing once. The donor cohort consisted entirely of Caucasian adults residing in Nashville, Tennessee. The sample taken for sequencing was memory CD4+ T cells sorted from blood. Subset in this sample: CD45RA-negative fraction. The V call is TRBV4-1, the J call TRBJ2-1; 11 nucleotides line up with TRBD2. The TCR originated in a man aged 30 to 45 in good health. CDR3 nucleotides: TGCGCCAGCAGCCCCCTAGCGGGAGGCCCAAAAGAGCAGTTCTTC. This translates into CASSPLAGGPKEQFF.